In its sample, the clone carrying this T cell receptor beta chain was seen once. The data belong to a study of cytomegalovirus exposure and HLA in healthy donors. Assay used: immunoSEQ multiplex PCR; TCRdb lists only in-frame clones, some missing. The sample contains some 78,000 clones, 90% to 96% of which appear only once. The source material was PBMCs. The clonotype was recovered from a man aged 18 to 29 in good health and CMV-seropositive.

CDR3 coding DNA: TGCGCCAGCAGCCAAACCTATGGGGGAGGTGTCAAAAACATTCAGTACTTC. Its translation is CASSQTYGGGVKNIQYF. The rearrangement uses TRBV4-1 and TRBJ2-4, with TRBD2 as a possible D gene (6 bases). The CDR3 length is 17 residues. The V end lost 2 bases, the J end lost 3 bases, and 17 bases lay between the germline ends. Germline V lookup: CDR1 MGHRA, CDR2 YSYEKL.